The clone carrying this T cell receptor beta chain was counted many times. What it recognizes is unknown. The data are from a study of T cell repertoires in cytomegalovirus infection. One entry per CDR3 protein, called by TCRdb with MiXCR from the reads. The table lists approximately 990,000 distinct CDR3 sequences, under 40% of them singletons, with roughly 13% in the top ten. The CDR3 runs to 15 residues. Germline CDR1 and CDR2: SEHNR and FQNEAQ (reference sequence). With 8 bases removed from V and 0 bases from J, the gap between germline ends came to 13 bases. The sequenced sample was cultured CD8+ T cells from PBMCs, obtained from culture after CMV antigen stimulation. The chain recombines TRBV7-9 with TRBJ2-2, with unresolved D. The receptor's source is a human donor in good health (CMV status not recorded). Some clones in this sample may be carry-over from other donors' samples. The CDR3 reads CASLPQAANTGELFF. In DNA form, the CDR3 reads TGTGCCAGCTTACCCCAGGCGGCGAACACCGGGGAGCTGTTTTTT.